This is a list of T cell receptor beta chains from one sample in a study of radiotherapy plus CTLA-4 blockade in lung cancer. The data were produced by immunoSEQ multiplex PCR, yet TCRdb's version contains in-frame clones alone and is incomplete. Among about 53,000 clones listed, almost 85% were seen once. The sample was peripheral blood, taken from a patient treated with radiotherapy plus ipilimumab. Every receptor here comes from a human donor with non-small cell lung cancer whose response to radiotherapy plus ipilimumab could not be evaluated. Both conserved end residues are part of each CDR3. The D gene is left open where the match is weak. Size tells how often a clone was seen (once, few, many) or the class of an expanded clone, and some rows leave it out.

cdr3_length,clone_size,j_call,v_call,d_call,cdr3_nt,cdr3_aa
15,few,TRBJ1-5,TRBV6-1,TRBD1,TGTGCCAGCAGTGGCCTGACAGGGGTGGGACAGCCCCAGCATTTT,CASSGLTGVGQPQHF
17,few,TRBJ1-6,TRBV18,TRBD1,TGTGCCAGCTCACCTGTACAGGGGAGCTCCTATAATTCACCCCTCCACTTT,CASSPVQGSSYNSPLHF
12,-,TRBJ1-3,TRBV30,-,TGTGCCTGGACAGTCGAAAGAAACACCATATATTTT,CAWTVERNTIYF
15,few,TRBJ2-7,TRBV15,-,TGTGCCACCAGCAGAGATCAAGGAAGAGGGTCCGAGCAGTACTTC,CATSRDQGRGSEQYF
14,once,TRBJ2-1,TRBV6-5,-,TGTGCCAGCAGCAAGGACAGCTACTACAATGAGCAGTTCTTC,CASSKDSYYNEQFF
16,-,TRBJ2-7,TRBV5-1,-,TGCGCCAGCAGCCCTGGCATCCTAGGACAGTCCTACGAGCAGTACTTC,CASSPGILGQSYEQYF
15,-,TRBJ1-2,TRBV9,-,TGTGCCAGCAGCGTAGATCTCACAGACAACTATGGCTACACCTTC,CASSVDLTDNYGYTF
14,-,TRBJ1-2,TRBV4-3,-,TGCGCCAGCAGCCAACTCGATAACCGCGCGGGCTACACCTTC,CASSQLDNRAGYTF
15,medium-sized,TRBJ2-7,TRBV4-3,TRBD1,TGCGCCAGCAGCCAATCCCCAGGGGGCATGGACGAGCAGTACTTC,CASSQSPGGMDEQYF
15,-,TRBJ2-1,TRBV30,TRBD2,TGTGCCTGGAGTGTACTATCTAGCGGGAAGGAAGAGCAGTTCTTC,CAWSVLSSGKEEQFF
14,-,TRBJ2-3,TRBV5-5,-,TGTGCCAGCAGCATTACAGGGAGCACAGATACGCAGTATTTT,CASSITGSTDTQYF
13,-,TRBJ1-2,TRBV18,-,TGTGCCAGCTCACCACCAGGGGGATATGGCTACACCTTC,CASSPPGGYGYTF
11,once,TRBJ2-7,TRBV7-9,-,TGTGCCAGCAGCTCTGACTGGGTTCGGTACTTC,CASSSDWVRYF
16,-,TRBJ1-4,TRBV7-7,TRBD1,TGTGCTAGCAGCTTAGAGACAGGGCCCGAATTCGAAAAACTGTTTTTT,CASSLETGPEFEKLFF